This T cell receptor (beta chain) stems from a study of shared clonotypes between healthy human individuals. The CDR3 has 13 residues. V dropped 8 bases and J dropped 4 bases, with 13 bases sitting between them. Germline V gene sequence: CDR1 SGHTA, CDR2 FQGNSA. The repertoire was sequenced with immunoSEQ multiplex PCR; TCRdb's copy has only in-frame clones and lacks some. The sample has more than 2 million clones; around 93% are singletons. Naive-designated CD8 cells lacked CD45RO, were positively enriched for CCR7, and omitted terminally differentiated effector memory CD45RA+ cells. Sequenced material: naive CD8+ T cells from PBMCs. The chain uses TRBV7-2 and TRBJ2-3, with D possibly matching TRBD2 (6 bases). The TCR originated in a man between 18 and 35 years old in good health. Some clones in this sample may be carry-over from other donors' samples. For the CDR3, the DNA is TGTGCCAGCCGCTGGCCTAGCGCAGATACGCAGTATTTT. Translation gives CASRWPSADTQYF.